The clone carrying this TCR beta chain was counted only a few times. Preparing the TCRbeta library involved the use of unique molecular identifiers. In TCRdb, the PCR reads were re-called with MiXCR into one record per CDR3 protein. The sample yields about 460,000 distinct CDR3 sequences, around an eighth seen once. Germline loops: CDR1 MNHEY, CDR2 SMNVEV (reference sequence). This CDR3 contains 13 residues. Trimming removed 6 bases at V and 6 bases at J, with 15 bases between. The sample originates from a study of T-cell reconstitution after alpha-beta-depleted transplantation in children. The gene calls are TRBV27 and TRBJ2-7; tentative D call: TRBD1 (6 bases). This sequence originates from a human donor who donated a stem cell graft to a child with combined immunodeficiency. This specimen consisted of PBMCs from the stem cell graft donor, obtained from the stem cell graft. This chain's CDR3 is CASSLQGSAEQYF. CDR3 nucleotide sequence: TGTGCCAGCAGCTTACAGGGCTCAGCCGAGCAGTACTTC.